The clone carrying this TCR beta chain appeared many times. What it binds is not known. V shed 4 bases and J shed 6 bases, with 15 bases lying between them. The CDR3 length is 15 residues. Germline V gene lookup returns CDR1 SGHTA and CDR2 FQGNSA. This sample is drawn from a study of early T cells in non-severe SARS-CoV-2 infection. Study details: It was bulk RNA from unsorted whole blood that was sequenced, and the chains were unpaired. The study, taken as a whole, reports: VDJdb matches were skewed toward anti-spike CD8 T cell responses.

Attached unique molecular identifiers marked individual cDNA molecules. TCRdb used MiXCR to reprocess the 5' RACE reads, holding one entry per CDR3 protein. Of about 60,000 distinct CDR3 sequences in the sample, roughly an eighth were seen once. This clonotype was obtained from an adult who was a healthcare worker with PCR-confirmed SARS-CoV-2 infection or an uninfected control (not recorded which). Sequencing was done on a sample of whole blood. The chain joins TRBV7-2 to TRBJ2-2; D possibly matches TRBD1 or TRBD2 (6 bases each). Written as DNA, the CDR3 is TGTGCCAGCAGCTGGCGTAGGGGGACTCCCGGGGAGCTGTTTTTT. The encoded protein is CASSWRRGTPGELFF.